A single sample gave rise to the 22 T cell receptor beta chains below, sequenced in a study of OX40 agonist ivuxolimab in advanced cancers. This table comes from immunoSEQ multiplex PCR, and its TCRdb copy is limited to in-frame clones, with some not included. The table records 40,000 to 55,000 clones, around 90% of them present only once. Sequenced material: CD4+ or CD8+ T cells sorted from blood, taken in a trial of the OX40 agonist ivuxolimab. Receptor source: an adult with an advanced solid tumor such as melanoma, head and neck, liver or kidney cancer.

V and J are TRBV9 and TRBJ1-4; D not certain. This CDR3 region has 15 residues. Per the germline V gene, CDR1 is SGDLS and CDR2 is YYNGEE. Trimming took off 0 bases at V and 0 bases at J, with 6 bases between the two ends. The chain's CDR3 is CASSVGGTTNEKLFF. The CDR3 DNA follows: TGTGCCAGCAGCGTAGGGGGTACAACTAATGAAAAACTGTTTTTT.

CDR3 sequence (DNA): TGCAGCGTTGGGGCCCTGAGAGGAACCGGGGAGCTGTTTTTT. It codes for CSVGALRGTGELFF. The chain combines TRBV29-1 with TRBJ2-2, with D uncertain. The V and J ends lost 4 bases and 5 bases respectively, with 14 bases between them. Germline V gene sequence: CDR1 SQVTM, CDR2 ANQGSEA. There are 14 residues in the CDR3.

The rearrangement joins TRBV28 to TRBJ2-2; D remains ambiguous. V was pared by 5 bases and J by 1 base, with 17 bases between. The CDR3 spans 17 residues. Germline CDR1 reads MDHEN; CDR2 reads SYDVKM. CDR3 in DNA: TGTGCCAGCAGTCTCGCCGGACGCACCCTGAACACCGGGGAGCTGTTTTTT. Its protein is CASSLAGRTLNTGELFF.

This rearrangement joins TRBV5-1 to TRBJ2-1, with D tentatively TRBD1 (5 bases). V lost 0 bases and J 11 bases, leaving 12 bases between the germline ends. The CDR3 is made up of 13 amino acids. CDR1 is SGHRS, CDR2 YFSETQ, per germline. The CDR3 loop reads CASSLGPDNQQFF. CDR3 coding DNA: TGCGCCAGCAGCTTGGGACCGGACAACCAGCAGTTCTTC.

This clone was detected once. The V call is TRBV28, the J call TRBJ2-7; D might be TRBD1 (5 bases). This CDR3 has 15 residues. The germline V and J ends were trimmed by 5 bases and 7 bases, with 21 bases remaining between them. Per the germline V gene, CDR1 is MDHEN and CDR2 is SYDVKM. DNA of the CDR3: TGTGCCAGCAGTCCTCACGACCGGCAGGGTGGAGAGCAGTACTTC. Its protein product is CASSPHDRQGGEQYF.

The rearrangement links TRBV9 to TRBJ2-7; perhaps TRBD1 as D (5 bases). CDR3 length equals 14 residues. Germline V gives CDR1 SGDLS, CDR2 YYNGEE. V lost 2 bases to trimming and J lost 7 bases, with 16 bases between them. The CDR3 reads CASSVSGAQREQYF. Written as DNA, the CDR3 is TGTGCCAGCAGCGTCAGTGGGGCCCAGAGGGAGCAGTACTTC.

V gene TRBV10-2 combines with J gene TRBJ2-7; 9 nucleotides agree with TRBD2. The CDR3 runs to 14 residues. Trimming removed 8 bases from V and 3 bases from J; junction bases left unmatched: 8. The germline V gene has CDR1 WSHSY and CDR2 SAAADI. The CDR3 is CASRRTSDYYEQYF. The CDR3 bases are TGCGCCAGCCGGAGGACTAGCGATTACTACGAGCAGTACTTC.

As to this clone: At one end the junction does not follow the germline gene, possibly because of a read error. Here the CDR3 DNA reads TGTGCTAGCAGCCCGGGACTAGCCAGTGAGCAGTTCTTC. This encodes CASSPGLASEQFF. The genes are TRBV7-7 and TRBJ2-1; 9 bases map to TRBD2. The CDR3 consists of 13 residues. Germline V lookup: CDR1 SSHAT, CDR2 FNYEAQ (reference sequence).

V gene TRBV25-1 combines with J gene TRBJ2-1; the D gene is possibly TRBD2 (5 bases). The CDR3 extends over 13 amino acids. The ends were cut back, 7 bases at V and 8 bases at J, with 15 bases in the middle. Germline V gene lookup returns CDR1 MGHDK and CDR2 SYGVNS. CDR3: CASTKRVRDEQFF. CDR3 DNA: TGTGCCAGCACCAAGAGGGTGCGAGATGAGCAGTTCTTC.

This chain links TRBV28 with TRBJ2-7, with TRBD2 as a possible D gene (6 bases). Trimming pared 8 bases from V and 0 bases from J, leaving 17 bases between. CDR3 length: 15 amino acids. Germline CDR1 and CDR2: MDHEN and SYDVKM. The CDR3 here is CASGLSGRSSYEQYF. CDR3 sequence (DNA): TGTGCCAGCGGGCTATCAGGGAGGAGCTCCTACGAGCAGTACTTC.

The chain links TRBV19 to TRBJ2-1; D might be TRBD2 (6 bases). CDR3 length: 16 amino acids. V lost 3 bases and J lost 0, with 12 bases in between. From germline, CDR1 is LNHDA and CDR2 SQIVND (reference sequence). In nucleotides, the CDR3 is TGTGCCAGTAGTATCCCCGGGAGCAGCTCCTACAATGAGCAGTTCTTC. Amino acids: CASSIPGSSSYNEQFF.

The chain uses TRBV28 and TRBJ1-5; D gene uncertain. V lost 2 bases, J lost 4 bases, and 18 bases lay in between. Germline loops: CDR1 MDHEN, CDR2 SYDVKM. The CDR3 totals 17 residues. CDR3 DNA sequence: TGTGCCAGCAGTTTAGGGCAGTTTGGGTTTTGGAATCAGCCCCAGCATTTT. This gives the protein CASSLGQFGFWNQPQHF.

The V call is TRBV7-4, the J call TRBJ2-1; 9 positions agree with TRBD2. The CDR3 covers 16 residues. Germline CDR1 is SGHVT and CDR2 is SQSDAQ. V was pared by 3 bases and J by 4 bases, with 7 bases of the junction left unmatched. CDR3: CASSFGPSGAYNEQFF. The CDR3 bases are TGTGCCAGCAGCTTTGGTCCTAGCGGGGCTTACAATGAGCAGTTCTTC.

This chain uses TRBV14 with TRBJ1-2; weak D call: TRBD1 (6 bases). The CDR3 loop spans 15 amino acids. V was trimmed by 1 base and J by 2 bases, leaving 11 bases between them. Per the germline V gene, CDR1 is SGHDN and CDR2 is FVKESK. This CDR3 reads CASSQVGGKNYGYTF. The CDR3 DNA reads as TGTGCCAGCAGCCAAGTAGGGGGGAAGAACTATGGCTACACCTTC. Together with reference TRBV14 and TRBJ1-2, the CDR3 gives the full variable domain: EAGVTQFPSHSVIEKGQTVTLRCDPISGHDNLYWYRRVMGKEIKFLLHFVKESKQDESGMPNNRFLAERTGGTYSTLKVQPAELEDSGVYFCASSQVGGKNYGYTFGSGTRLTVV.

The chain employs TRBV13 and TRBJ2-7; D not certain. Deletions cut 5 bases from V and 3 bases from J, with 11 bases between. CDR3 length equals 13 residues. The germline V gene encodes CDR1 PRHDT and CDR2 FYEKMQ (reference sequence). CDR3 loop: CASSLPLGYEQYF. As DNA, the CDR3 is TGTGCCAGCAGCCTCCCCTTGGGCTACGAGCAGTACTTC. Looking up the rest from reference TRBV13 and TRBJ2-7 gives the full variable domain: AAGVIQSPRHLIKEKRETATLKCYPIPRHDTVYWYQQGPGQDPQFLISFYEKMQSDKGSIPDRFSAQQFSDYHSELNMSSLELGDSALYFCASSLPLGYEQYFGPGTRLTVT.

DNA for the CDR3: TGTGCCAGCAGCTCAATGCGGGAGTTTCTCGGCGATGAGCAGTTCTTC. Encoded protein: CASSSMREFLGDEQFF. The chain joins TRBV5-4 to TRBJ2-1, with 7 bases aligning to TRBD2. The CDR3 covers 16 residues. Germline V gene sequence: CDR1 SGHNT, CDR2 YYREEE (reference sequence). The junction had 14 bases not matched to a gene; V was cut back by 3 bases and J by 8 bases.

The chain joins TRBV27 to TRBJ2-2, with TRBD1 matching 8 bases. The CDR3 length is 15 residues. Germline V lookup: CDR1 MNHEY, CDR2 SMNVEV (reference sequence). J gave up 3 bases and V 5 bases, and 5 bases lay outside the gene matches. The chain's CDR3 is CASSQGTGHTGELFF. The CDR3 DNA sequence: TGTGCCAGCAGTCAAGGGACAGGACACACCGGGGAGCTGTTTTTT.

CDR3 region: CASSLWSSAGNTIYF. The CDR3 DNA follows: TGTGCCAGCAGTTTATGGAGCAGTGCTGGAAACACCATATATTTT. The rearrangement joins TRBV28 to TRBJ1-3; D not certain. The CDR3 covers 15 residues. Germline V lookup: CDR1 MDHEN, CDR2 SYDVKM. V was shortened by 0 bases and J by 2 bases, with 8 bases between the two germline ends.

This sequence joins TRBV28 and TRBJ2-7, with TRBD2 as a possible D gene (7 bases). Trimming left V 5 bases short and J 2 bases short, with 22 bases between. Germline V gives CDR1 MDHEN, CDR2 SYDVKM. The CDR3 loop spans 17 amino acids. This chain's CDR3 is CASSPYWGGQKAYEQYF. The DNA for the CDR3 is TGTGCCAGCAGTCCATATTGGGGGGGACAAAAAGCCTACGAGCAGTACTTC.

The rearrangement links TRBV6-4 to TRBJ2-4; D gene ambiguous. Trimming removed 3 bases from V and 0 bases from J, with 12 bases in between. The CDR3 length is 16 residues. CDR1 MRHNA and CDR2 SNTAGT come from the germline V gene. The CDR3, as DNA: TGTGCCAGCAGTGAATTGAACCCCCTAGCCAAAAACATTCAGTACTTC. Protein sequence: CASSELNPLAKNIQYF.

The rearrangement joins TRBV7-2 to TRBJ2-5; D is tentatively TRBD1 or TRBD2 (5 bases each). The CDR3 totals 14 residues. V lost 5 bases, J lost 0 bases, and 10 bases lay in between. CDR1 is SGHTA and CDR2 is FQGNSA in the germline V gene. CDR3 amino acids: CASSLGGYQETQYF. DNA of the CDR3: TGTGCCAGCAGCCTTGGGGGTTACCAAGAGACCCAGTACTTC.

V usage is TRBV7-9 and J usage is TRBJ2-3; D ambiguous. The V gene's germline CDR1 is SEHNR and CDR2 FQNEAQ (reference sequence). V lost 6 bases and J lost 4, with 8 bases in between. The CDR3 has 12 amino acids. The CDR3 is CASSQMADTQYF. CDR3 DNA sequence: TGTGCCAGCAGTCAGATGGCAGATACGCAGTATTTT.